This is a list of T cell receptor beta chains from one sample in a study of CD8 T cells in ankylosing spondylitis. One entry per CDR3 protein results from TCRdb running MiXCR on the 5' RACE reads. The sample shows about 500,000 distinct CDR3 sequences, roughly 5.2% of them seen only once. Sample: blood, either unsorted or a sorted T cell fraction (not recorded which). These TCRs come from a male donor with ankylosing spondylitis. Each CDR3 is given with its conserved first and last residue. Each record gives: D gene, V gene, clone size, J gene, CDR3 DNA, CDR3 protein. A D gene is named only where the DNA matches it firmly. Expanded clones get a size class; other rows say once, few or many, or leave the size out.

>TRBD2|TRBV11-2|many|TRBJ2-3
TGTGCCAGCAGCTTAGACCTAGCGGGGGGGCGACGGGATACGCAGTATTTT
CASSLDLAGGRRDTQYF
>NA|TRBV4-2|many|TRBJ1-2
TGTGCCAGCAGCCAAGATCGGGCTGGGGCAGGGAATGGCTACACCTTC
CASSQDRAGAGNGYTF
>NA|TRBV6-5|many|TRBJ1-2
TGTGCCAGCAGCCCCCTAGAGGGAGGCTACACCTTC
CASSPLEGGYTF
>TRBD1|TRBV12-3/TRBV12-4|many|TRBJ2-7
TGTGCCAGCAGCACGGGACAGGGGGCTTACGAGCAGTACTTC
CASSTGQGAYEQYF
>NA|TRBV5-1|many|TRBJ1-1
TGCGCCAGCAGCTTTGATAGGGTCACTGAAGCTTTCTTT
CASSFDRVTEAFF
>TRBD1|TRBV12-3/TRBV12-4|few|TRBJ2-7
TGTGCCAGCAGGGGTGGGGGCAGGGGGTACGAGCAGTACTTC
CASRGGGRGYEQYF
>TRBD1|TRBV10-3|many|TRBJ1-1
TGTGCCATCAGTGAGTCGCCCGGGACAGGGGAAGCTTTCTTT
CAISESPGTGEAFF
>NA|TRBV7-2|many|TRBJ2-7
TGTGCCAGCAGCTTATCGATCGGACAGTCTGACGAGCAGTACTTC
CASSLSIGQSDEQYF
>NA|TRBV29-1|many|TRBJ2-7
TGCAGCGTTGGTTTAGCTAGCGACTCCTACGAGCAGTACTTC
CSVGLASDSYEQYF
>NA|TRBV6-5|many|TRBJ1-3
TGTGCCAGCAGGAACTCTGGAAACACCATATATTTT
CASRNSGNTIYF
>TRBD1|TRBV7-9|many|TRBJ1-3
TGTGCCAGCAGCTCTTTCCGACAGGGGGGAAACACCATATATTTT
CASSSFRQGGNTIYF
>NA|TRBV7-9|many|TRBJ1-1
TGTGCCAGCAGCAGACCGACAGGCTTGAACACTGAAGCTTTCTTT
CASSRPTGLNTEAFF
>NA|TRBV20-1|many|TRBJ1-1
TGCAGTGCTAGAGATCGGAGGACCAGCGGCTTGAACACTGAAGCTTTCTTT
CSARDRRTSGLNTEAFF
>TRBD1|TRBV4-2|many|TRBJ1-6
TGTGCCAGCAGCCCCGGACAGGGCATCCCAGGTCGTCCCCTCCACTTT
CASSPGQGIPGRPLHF
>TRBD1|TRBV7-7|many|TRBJ2-2
TGTGCTAGCAGCTGGAACAGGGGACCCAACACCGGGGAGCTGTTTTTT
CASSWNRGPNTGELFF
>NA|TRBV6-1|few|TRBJ1-4
TGTGCCAGCAGAACCACGGGGGGGAATGAAAAACTGTTTTTT
CASRTTGGNEKLFF
>NA|TRBV29-1|many|TRBJ2-1
TGCAGCGTTGGGGCCTCTTACAATGAGCAGTTCTTC
CSVGASYNEQFF
>TRBD1|TRBV7-2|many|TRBJ1-2
TGTGCCAGCAGCTTAACGGCAGGGGGGGATGGCTACACCTTC
CASSLTAGGDGYTF
>NA|TRBV5-1|few|TRBJ2-7
TGCGCCAGCAGCTTCGTGGACGGCGGCGAGCAGTACTTC
CASSFVDGGEQYF
>TRBD2|TRBV11-3|NA|TRBJ2-7
TGTGCCAGCAGCCACGGACTAGAAGGTCCCTACGAGCAGTACTTC
CASSHGLEGPYEQYF
>TRBD2|TRBV7-9|many|TRBJ2-1
TGTGCCAGCAGCTTCCTAAGCGGGACCTACAATGAGCAGTTCTTC
CASSFLSGTYNEQFF
>NA|TRBV16|many|TRBJ2-1
TGTGCCAGCAACACCATGAGGGGTGAGCAGTTCTTC
CASNTMRGEQFF
>NA|TRBV27|many|TRBJ2-1
TGTGCCAGCAGTTTCGACCGAGGCGAGCAGTTCTTC
CASSFDRGEQFF
>NA|TRBV7-9|many|TRBJ2-2
TGTGCCAGCAGCTTTCCGCCGGCGGGATCTGTCGGGGAGCTGTTTTTT
CASSFPPAGSVGELFF
>NA|TRBV7-2|many|TRBJ2-1
TGTGCCAGCAGCGGGACGTTGGGCACCTACAATGAGCAGTTCTTC
CASSGTLGTYNEQFF
>NA|TRBV25-1|many|TRBJ2-6
TGTGCCAGCACGGCCTCTGGGGCCAACGTCCTGACTTTC
CASTASGANVLTF
>NA|TRBV12-3/TRBV12-4|many|TRBJ1-1
TGTGCCAGCAGTTTTCAGGGAATTTTGGACACTGAAGCTTTCTTT
CASSFQGILDTEAFF
>NA|TRBV5-1|NA|TRBJ2-2
TGCGCCAGCAGCTTGGACCCTACATGGGGGTCGGGAACCGGGGAGCTGTTTTTT
CASSLDPTWGSGTGELFF
>NA|TRBV19|many|TRBJ1-2
TGTGCCAGTTCACGGACCCAGGCGGGCTACACCTTC
CASSRTQAGYTF
>TRBD2|TRBV7-2|few|TRBJ2-3
TGTGCCAGCAGCTTAGCGGGCCTAGCGGGAGGGCCCACAGATACGCAGTATTTT
CASSLAGLAGGPTDTQYF
>NA|TRBV4-2|many|TRBJ1-5
TGTGCCAGCAGCCAAGATACGTCAGTCGGGGATCAGCCCCAGCATTTT
CASSQDTSVGDQPQHF
>NA|TRBV7-2|NA|TRBJ1-1
TGTGCCAGCAGCTTGACCCGAGGGGACACTGAAGCTTTCTTT
CASSLTRGDTEAFF
>NA|TRBV10-3|many|TRBJ2-5
TGTGCCATCAGTGAGCGCTCCTACAACGGAGAGACCCAGTACTTC
CAISERSYNGETQYF
>NA|TRBV7-3|NA|TRBJ2-3
TGTGCCAGCAGCTTAGTGGGGGCCCCCACAGATACGCAGTATTTT
CASSLVGAPTDTQYF
>TRBD1|TRBV6-2/TRBV6-3|many|TRBJ1-1
TGTGCCAGCAAGGACAGGGGGCGAACTGAAGCTTTCTTT
CASKDRGRTEAFF
>TRBD2|TRBV30|few|TRBJ2-3
TGTGCCTGGGGACTAGCCTACACAGATACGCAGTATTTT
CAWGLAYTDTQYF
>TRBD1|TRBV12-3/TRBV12-4|many|TRBJ1-4
TGTGCCAGCAGCGGGACAGGGTGGGAAAAACTGTTTTTT
CASSGTGWEKLFF
>NA|TRBV27|NA|TRBJ2-7
TGTGCCAGCAGTTCCGGGACTGGGGTCCCCGAGCAGTACTTC
CASSSGTGVPEQYF
>NA|TRBV5-4|many|TRBJ2-3
TGTGCCAGCAGCGAGGATCCTAGCACAGATACGCAGTATTTT
CASSEDPSTDTQYF
>NA|TRBV4-1|NA|TRBJ2-3
TGCGCCAGCAGCCAAGAGCTAGTCACAGATACGCAGTATTTT
CASSQELVTDTQYF
>NA|TRBV10-3|many|TRBJ2-3
TGTGCCATCACCGCGACAGGTCGAGATACGCAGTATTTT
CAITATGRDTQYF
>NA|TRBV29-1|many|TRBJ2-1
TGCAGCGTTGAAGACCTCCAAGGGGCGGTTAGTAATGAGCAGTTCTTC
CSVEDLQGAVSNEQFF
>NA|TRBV4-3|many|TRBJ2-1
TGCGCCAGCAGCCAAGCCCGGGACCTCACCTACAATGAGCAGTTCTTC
CASSQARDLTYNEQFF
>TRBD2|TRBV15|many|TRBJ2-1
TGTGCCACCTCTAGCGGGAGCAGGGATGAGCAGTTCTTC
CATSSGSRDEQFF
>NA|TRBV7-2|many|TRBJ2-7
TGTGCCAGCAGCCCGGGACTGGATCGTGAGCAGTACTTC
CASSPGLDREQYF
>TRBD1|TRBV5-1|many|TRBJ1-6
TGCGCCAGCAGCAAGCAGGGGGATTCACCCCTCCACTTT
CASSKQGDSPLHF
>NA|TRBV27|many|TRBJ2-7
TGTGCCAGCAGTCGACAGGCATTCTACGAGCAGTACTTC
CASSRQAFYEQYF
>TRBD2|TRBV4-1|many|TRBJ2-7
TGCGCCAGCAGCCAAGGGGGACTAGCGGGAACCTACGAGCAGTACTTC
CASSQGGLAGTYEQYF
>NA|TRBV20-1|many|TRBJ1-4
TGCAGTGCTAGAGGTCCGCCTAATGAAAAACTGTTTTTT
CSARGPPNEKLFF
>NA|TRBV11-2|many|TRBJ1-3
TGTGCCAGCAGCTTAGTTTGGGCCGGGGCAGGGTCTGGAAACACCATATATTTT
CASSLVWAGAGSGNTIYF
>TRBD2|TRBV25-1|NA|TRBJ2-7
TGTGCCAGCAGTGAACCCGGGAGGAGCTCCTACGAGCAGTACTTC
CASSEPGRSSYEQYF
>NA|TRBV11-2|many|TRBJ1-5
TGTGCCAGCAGCTTGGGGACCTTCAGCAATCAGCCCCAGCATTTT
CASSLGTFSNQPQHF
>NA|TRBV25-1|many|TRBJ2-3
TGTGCCAGCACCCCACAGGGTCGGGAGTTTGCTACGCAGTATTTT
CASTPQGREFATQYF